This T cell receptor beta chain was profiled in a study of regulatory T cells in long-lasting Graves disease. Time point noted: newly diagnosed GD, antithyroid drugs for less than 3 months. There was RNA extracted from PBMCs, and the TCR library was made from it. V lost 2 bases, J lost 1 base, and 14 bases lay in between. CDR1 and CDR2 (germline): LNHDA, SQIVND (reference sequence). The length of the CDR3 is 16 residues. Building the TCR beta libraries relied on iRepertoire HTBI primers, and CDR3 regions underwent Arm-PCR. One entry per CDR3 protein, called by TCRdb with MiXCR from the multiplex PCR reads. This table holds around 250,000 distinct CDR3 sequences, 20% found once.

The specimen was peripheral blood mononuclear cells (PBMCs), collected at new diagnosis, from a patient treated with antithyroid drugs. The source of this sequence is a female donor with Graves disease. The V and J genes are TRBV19 and TRBJ1-1; D might be TRBD1 (6 bases). The CDR3: CASSITGGTTNTEAFF. The CDR3 nucleotides are TGTGCCAGTAGTATAACAGGTGGGACAACGAACACTGAAGCTTTCTTT.